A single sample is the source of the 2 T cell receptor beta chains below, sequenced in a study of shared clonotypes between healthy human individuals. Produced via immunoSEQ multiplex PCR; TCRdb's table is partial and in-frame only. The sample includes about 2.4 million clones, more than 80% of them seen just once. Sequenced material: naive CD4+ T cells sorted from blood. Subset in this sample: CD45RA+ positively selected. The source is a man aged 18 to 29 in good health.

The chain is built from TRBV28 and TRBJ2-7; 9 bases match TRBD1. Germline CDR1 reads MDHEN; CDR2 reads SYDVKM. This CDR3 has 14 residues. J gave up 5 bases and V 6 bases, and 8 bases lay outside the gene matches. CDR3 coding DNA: TGTGCCAGCAGAACACGGGACAGGGTCCACGAGCAGTACTTC. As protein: CASRTRDRVHEQYF.

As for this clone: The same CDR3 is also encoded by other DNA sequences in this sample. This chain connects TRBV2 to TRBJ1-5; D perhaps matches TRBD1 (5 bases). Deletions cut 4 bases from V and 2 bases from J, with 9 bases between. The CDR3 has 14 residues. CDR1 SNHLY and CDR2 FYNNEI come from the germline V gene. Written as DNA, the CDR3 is TGTGCCAGCAGTGGGGGGGGTGGCAATCAGCCCCAGCATTTT. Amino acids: CASSGGGGNQPQHF.